This is a list of T cell receptor beta chains from one sample in a study of PD-1 blockade in classical Hodgkin lymphoma. Produced via immunoSEQ multiplex PCR; TCRdb's table is partial and in-frame only. This sample yields some 45,000 clones, of which roughly 73% are seen a single time; 30% to 45% belongs to the top ten. Sequencing used peripheral blood mononuclear cells (PBMCs), obtained before the fourth cycle of nivolumab. The receptors stem from a human donor with classical Hodgkin lymphoma. Both conserved end residues are part of each CDR3. Each record gives: V gene, J gene, D gene, clone size, CDR3 DNA, CDR3 protein. D genes are given only for firm matches. The size of a clone is reported for some rows only, either as once, few or many, or as a class for expanded clones.

TRBV7-9	TRBJ2-7	NA	NA	TGTGCCAGCAGCTTCGGGCTGCCTCGCGGAGAGCAGTACTTC	CASSFGLPRGEQYF
TRBV5-1	TRBJ2-2	NA	NA	TGCGCCAGCAGCCTAGGGGAGAGGACCGGGGAGCTGTTTTTT	CASSLGERTGELFF
TRBV6-1	TRBJ1-2	NA	NA	TGTGCCAGCAGTGAGGCAGACTATGGCTACACCTTC	CASSEADYGYTF
TRBV9	TRBJ2-1	TRBD2	NA	TGTGCCAGCAGCGTATCTAGCGGGGGCTACAATGAGCAGTTCTTC	CASSVSSGGYNEQFF
TRBV18	TRBJ1-2	TRBD1	NA	TGTGCCAGCTCACCACTTTTTGGGACAGGGACGAATGGCTACACCTTC	CASSPLFGTGTNGYTF
TRBV4-3	TRBJ1-3	NA	NA	TGCGCCAGCAGCCAAGATAGGTCCGGAAACACCATATATTTT	CASSQDRSGNTIYF
TRBV6-6	TRBJ1-1	TRBD1	NA	TGTGCCAGCAGATTCGGGACAGCGAACACTGAAGCTTTCTTT	CASRFGTANTEAFF
TRBV6-6	TRBJ2-3	TRBD1	NA	TGTGCCAGCAGGAGACAGGGGGCAGATACGCAGTATTTT	CASRRQGADTQYF
TRBV10-3	TRBJ1-3	NA	NA	TGTGCCATCAGGGGGACAACAGGAAACACCATATATTTT	CAIRGTTGNTIYF
TRBV7-9	TRBJ1-2	TRBD1	NA	TGTGCCAGCAGTCGACAGGGGTTTGAGGTCTATGGCTACACCTTC	CASSRQGFEVYGYTF
TRBV7-9	TRBJ1-2	NA	NA	TGTGCCAGCAGCTTAAGAGCGACGGATGGCTACACCTTC	CASSLRATDGYTF
TRBV11-3	TRBJ2-7	NA	NA	TGTGCCAGCAGCTTACCCCCCGAGCAGTACTTC	CASSLPPEQYF
TRBV5-1	TRBJ2-3	NA	NA	TGCGCCAGCAGCTTGGCCGGTACAACGCAAGGCACAGATACGCAGTATTTT	CASSLAGTTQGTDTQYF
TRBV9	TRBJ2-7	TRBD2	NA	TGTGCCAGCAGCGTACCTTCTAGACTAGCGGGCCGCTCCTACGAGCAGTACTTC	CASSVPSRLAGRSYEQYF
TRBV19	TRBJ1-6	NA	NA	TGTGCCAGTTCGTTCCCCCGTTCACCCCTCCACTTT	CASSFPRSPLHF
TRBV5-1	TRBJ1-1	NA	NA	TGCGCCAGCAGTCCGGACTACCAGACTGAAGCTTTCTTT	CASSPDYQTEAFF
TRBV7-3	TRBJ2-2	NA	NA	TGTGCCAGCAGCTTAAAGGGCTTCGGGGGCGCGAACACCGGGGAGCTGTTTTTT	CASSLKGFGGANTGELFF
TRBV7-2	TRBJ2-3	NA	NA	TGTGCCAGCAGCAGATATGGGGCGGGGACAACAGATACGCAGTATTTT	CASSRYGAGTTDTQYF
TRBV7-8	TRBJ2-4	TRBD2	once	TGTGCCAGCAGCTTAGGGGGAGGGAACATTCAGTACTTC	CASSLGGGNIQYF
TRBV19	TRBJ2-7	TRBD1	NA	TGTGCCAGTAGTATCACACAGGGGCCGACCTACGAGCAGTACTTC	CASSITQGPTYEQYF
TRBV6-6	TRBJ1-1	NA	NA	TGTGCCAGCAGTCCCGGGGGGGGGAGTACTGAAGCTTTCTTT	CASSPGGGSTEAFF
TRBV18	TRBJ2-3	NA	NA	TGTGCCAGCTCACCCGGGACAACTAGCACAGATACGCAGTATTTT	CASSPGTTSTDTQYF
TRBV23-1	TRBJ2-7	NA	NA	TGCGCCAGCAGTCAAAGGCCTAACAGTAACTACGAGCAGTACTTC	CASSQRPNSNYEQYF
TRBV5-1	TRBJ1-1	NA	NA	TGCGCCAGCAGCTTGGAGTGGTCGGGGATCGGTTCGGCTTTCTTT	CASSLEWSGIGSAFF
TRBV15	TRBJ1-5	NA	few	TGTGCCACCAGCAGAGAGAGGGCAGGGTACAGCAATCAGCCCCAGCATTTT	CATSRERAGYSNQPQHF
TRBV10-3	TRBJ2-5	NA	NA	TGTGCCACTTCGTTGACAGGGAGGGAGACCCAGTACTTC	CATSLTGRETQYF
TRBV7-2	TRBJ2-2	NA	once	TGTGCCAGCAGCTTAGGGCAGATAAACACCGGGGAGCTGTTTTTT	CASSLGQINTGELFF
TRBV5-1	TRBJ2-3	TRBD1	NA	TGCGCCAGCAGCCCTTACCAGACAGGGGCCACAGATACGCAGTATTTT	CASSPYQTGATDTQYF
TRBV11-3	TRBJ2-5	TRBD2	NA	TGTGCCAGCAGCTGCGGACTAGCGGGGGGGCGAGATGCCCAAGAGACCCAGTACTTC	CASSCGLAGGRDAQETQYF
TRBV6-5	TRBJ1-6	NA	NA	TGTGCCAGCAGTTACTCGACACGCTCACAGTCACCCCTCCACTTT	CASSYSTRSQSPLHF